A selection of T cell receptor beta chains follows, all from one sample in a study of blood T cell repertoires in COVID-19. Here immunoSEQ multiplex PCR was the method, and the copy in TCRdb shows in-frame clones only, minus some. The data contain around 250,000 clones, about 86% of them singletons. Input material: peripheral blood. The receptor set was obtained from a man aged 80 or over with acute or convalescent COVID-19. The CDR3 runs from the conserved cysteine through the conserved F or W. A D gene is named only where the DNA matches it firmly. Clone size is stated in some rows and not others, as once, few, many or a class when expanded.

TRBV10-2	TRBD1	15	once	TRBJ2-6	CASSWDSSGANVLTF	TGCGCCAGCAGTTGGGACAGTTCTGGGGCCAACGTCCTGACTTTC
TRBV28	TRBD2	16	-	TRBJ2-5	CASSSAGGLYQETQYF	TGTGCCAGCAGTTCAGCGGGGGGCTTGTACCAAGAGACCCAGTACTTC
TRBV4-1	-	12	few	TRBJ2-3	CASEGRTDTQYF	TGCGCCAGCGAGGGGAGGACAGATACGCAGTATTTT
TRBV5-1	-	14	-	TRBJ1-3	CASSSGTPGNTIYF	TGCGCCAGCAGCTCGGGGACACCTGGAAACACCATATATTTT
TRBV4-1	-	13	few	TRBJ2-7	CASSQGSSYEQYF	TGCGCCAGCAGCCAAGGTAGCTCCTACGAGCAGTACTTC
TRBV7-8	-	15	-	TRBJ1-1	CASTSTATGSTEAFF	TGTGCCAGCACCTCTACAGCTACAGGGAGCACTGAAGCTTTCTTT
TRBV2	-	16	-	TRBJ1-5	CASSDPAGLGNQPQHF	TGTGCCAGCAGTGATCCCGCAGGTTTGGGCAATCAGCCCCAGCATTTT
TRBV7-9	-	13	-	TRBJ2-5	CASSSRVTETQYF	TGTGCCAGCAGCTCTCGGGTGACCGAGACCCAGTACTTC
TRBV2	TRBD1	16	-	TRBJ2-3	CASTQTPGQGTDTQYF	TGTGCCAGCACTCAGACTCCGGGACAGGGCACAGATACGCAGTATTTT
TRBV19	TRBD1	16	-	TRBJ2-4	CASSRGTGGTKNIQYF	TGTGCCAGTAGTAGAGGGACAGGGGGGACCAAAAACATTCAGTACTTC
TRBV7-8	TRBD1	16	-	TRBJ1-6	CASSFAGTPGGSPLHF	TGTGCCAGCAGCTTCGCCGGGACCCCAGGGGGTTCACCCCTCCACTTT
TRBV4-1	-	14	-	TRBJ1-1	CASSQPGRRTEAFF	TGCGCCAGCAGCCAACCGGGGAGGAGGACTGAAGCTTTCTTT
TRBV12-3/TRBV12-4	-	13	-	TRBJ2-5	CASTLIGVETQYF	TGTGCCAGCACCCTTATAGGGGTGGAGACCCAGTACTTC
TRBV2	-	15	once	TRBJ2-1	CASSEGGGRRNEQFF	TGTGCCAGCAGTGAAGGGGGGGGGCGACGGAATGAGCAGTTCTTC
TRBV5-5	TRBD1	16	once	TRBJ1-1	CASSLTPGQVEGGTFF	TGTGCCAGCAGCTTGACCCCGGGACAGGTGGAAGGTGGAACTTTCTTT
TRBV5-1	-	15	-	TRBJ2-3	CASSVFRGSTDTQYF	TGCGCCAGCAGCGTCTTTCGGGGGTCCACAGATACGCAGTATTTT
TRBV11-2	-	14	-	TRBJ2-7	CASSLPWSPYEQYF	TGTGCCAGCAGCTTACCGTGGAGCCCCTACGAGCAGTACTTC
TRBV7-3	-	14	-	TRBJ1-1	CASSLTAGNTEAFF	TGTGCCAGCAGCTTAACGGCGGGGAACACTGAAGCTTTCTTT
TRBV7-2	TRBD1	16	once	TRBJ1-2	CASSLLFPGQGFGYTF	TGTGCCAGCAGCTTACTGTTTCCAGGACAGGGATTTGGCTACACCTTC
TRBV4-2	-	15	-	TRBJ2-1	CASSQVQTDYNEQFF	TGTGCCAGCAGCCAAGTACAGACAGACTACAATGAGCAGTTCTTC
TRBV5-6	TRBD1	15	-	TRBJ1-2	CASSSTGTGGYGYTF	TGTGCCAGCAGCTCCACCGGGACAGGGGGCTATGGCTACACCTTC
TRBV18	-	14	-	TRBJ2-2	CASSPRSDTGELFF	TGTGCCAGCTCACCCCGTTCGGACACCGGGGAGCTGTTTTTT
TRBV5-6	-	14	-	TRBJ1-2	CASSLDRINYGYTF	TGTGCCAGCAGCTTGGACAGGATTAACTATGGCTACACCTTC
TRBV6-1	-	16	-	TRBJ1-2	CASSEAGTPKRYGYTF	TGTGCCAGCAGTGAAGCTGGGACACCGAAACGTTATGGCTACACCTTC
TRBV10-3	TRBD1	14	-	TRBJ1-1	CAITPGQGNTEAFF	TGTGCCATTACTCCGGGACAGGGGAACACTGAAGCTTTCTTT
TRBV18	TRBD2	15	-	TRBJ2-1	CASSPEAGTTDEQFF	TGTGCCAGCTCACCAGAAGCGGGAACCACCGATGAGCAGTTCTTC
TRBV4-1	-	15	-	TRBJ1-2	CASSQESGTIYGYTF	TGCGCCAGCAGCCAAGAATCAGGTACCATTTATGGCTACACCTTC
TRBV6-5	-	13	-	TRBJ2-5	CAVSGGLWETQYF	TGTGCCGTCTCTGGGGGCCTCTGGGAGACCCAGTACTTC
TRBV5-4	TRBD1	16	-	TRBJ2-7	CASSLLTGTGLYEQYF	TGTGCCAGCAGCCTGCTTACCGGGACAGGGTTATACGAGCAGTACTTC
TRBV7-2	TRBD1	13	-	TRBJ1-1	CASSHRTGPEAFF	TGTGCCAGCAGCCACCGGACAGGGCCTGAAGCTTTCTTT
TRBV21-1	-	15	-	TRBJ2-3	CASVALAGETDTQYF	TGTGCCAGCGTCGCCCTAGCGGGAGAGACAGATACGCAGTATTTT
TRBV19	-	14	once	TRBJ2-1	CASSGDRGSNEQFF	TGTGCCAGTAGTGGCGATCGGGGGAGCAATGAGCAGTTCTTC
TRBV2	-	12	-	TRBJ2-7	CASSQGIGEQYF	TGTGCCAGCAGCCAGGGGATTGGGGAGCAGTACTTC
TRBV18	TRBD1	15	-	TRBJ2-3	CASSLQGVGTDTQYF	TGTGCCAGCTCACTACAGGGGGTCGGCACAGATACGCAGTATTTT
TRBV5-4	TRBD1	13	-	TRBJ2-7	CASSLTGGNEQYF	TGTGCCAGCAGTTTGACAGGGGGCAACGAGCAGTACTTC
TRBV18	TRBD1	16	-	TRBJ2-2	CASSPLGQMNTGELFF	TGTGCCAGCTCACCACTGGGACAGATGAACACCGGGGAGCTGTTTTTT
TRBV7-8	-	14	-	TRBJ2-1	CASSLVRDSNEQFF	TGTGCCAGCAGCTTAGTCCGGGACTCCAATGAGCAGTTCTTC
TRBV19	-	12	-	TRBJ1-2	CASWRGVYGYTF	TGTGCCAGTTGGCGGGGCGTCTATGGCTACACCTTC
TRBV5-1	-	14	-	TRBJ2-7	CASSSGGPSYEQYF	TGCGCCAGCAGCTCGGGGGGCCCCTCCTACGAGCAGTACTTC
TRBV2	-	12	-	TRBJ2-7	CASRGLNYEQYF	TGTGCCAGCAGAGGACTGAACTACGAGCAGTACTTC